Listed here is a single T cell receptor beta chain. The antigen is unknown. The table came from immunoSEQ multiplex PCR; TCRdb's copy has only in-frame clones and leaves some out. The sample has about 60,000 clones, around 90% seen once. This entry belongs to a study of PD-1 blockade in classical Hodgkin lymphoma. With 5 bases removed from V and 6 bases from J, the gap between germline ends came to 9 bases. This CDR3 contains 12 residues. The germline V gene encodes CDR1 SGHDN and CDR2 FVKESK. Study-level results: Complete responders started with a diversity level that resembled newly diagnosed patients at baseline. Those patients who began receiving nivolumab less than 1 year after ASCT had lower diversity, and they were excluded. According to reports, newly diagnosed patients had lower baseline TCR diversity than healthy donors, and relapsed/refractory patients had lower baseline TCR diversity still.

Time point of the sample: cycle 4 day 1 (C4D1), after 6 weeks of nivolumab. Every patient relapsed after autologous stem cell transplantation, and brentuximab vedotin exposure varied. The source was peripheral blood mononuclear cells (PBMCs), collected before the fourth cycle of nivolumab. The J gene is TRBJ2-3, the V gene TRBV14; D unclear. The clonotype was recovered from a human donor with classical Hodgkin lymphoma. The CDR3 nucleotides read TGTGCCAGCAGCGCGTACACCGATACGCAGTATTTT. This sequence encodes CASSAYTDTQYF. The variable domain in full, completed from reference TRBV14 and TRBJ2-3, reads EAGVTQFPSHSVIEKGQTVTLRCDPISGHDNLYWYRRVMGKEIKFLLHFVKESKQDESGMPNNRFLAERTGGTYSTLKVQPAELEDSGVYFCASSAYTDTQYFGPGTRLTVL.